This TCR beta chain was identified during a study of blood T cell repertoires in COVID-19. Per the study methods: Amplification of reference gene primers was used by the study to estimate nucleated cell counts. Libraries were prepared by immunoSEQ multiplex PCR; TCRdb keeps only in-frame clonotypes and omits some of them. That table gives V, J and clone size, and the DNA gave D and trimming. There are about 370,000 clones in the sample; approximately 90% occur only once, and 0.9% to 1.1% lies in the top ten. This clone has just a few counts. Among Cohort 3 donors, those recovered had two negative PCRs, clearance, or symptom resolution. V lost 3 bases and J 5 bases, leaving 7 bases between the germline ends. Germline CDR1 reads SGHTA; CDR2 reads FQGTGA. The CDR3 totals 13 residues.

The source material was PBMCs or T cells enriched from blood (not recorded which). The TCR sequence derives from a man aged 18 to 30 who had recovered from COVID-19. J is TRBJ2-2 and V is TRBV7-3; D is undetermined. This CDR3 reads CASSFSKTGELFF. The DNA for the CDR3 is TGTGCCAGCAGCTTCAGTAAAACCGGGGAGCTGTTTTTT.